This entry is about one TCR beta chain. Its specificity is unknown. The identical CDR3 is also encoded by other nucleotide sequences in the sample. This sample stems from a study of STAT5B mutations in CD4+ large granular lymphocyte leukemia. About the study: Among healthy donors, a particular HLA allele went with more CDR3 'QG' motifs.

CDR1 KGHSH and CDR2 LQKENI come from the germline V gene. Trimming pared 3 bases from V and 0 bases from J, leaving 1 base between. The CDR3 runs 12 residues. Study observations and caveats: Compared with healthy controls (2/35), patient top clones favored TRBV06 (8/27).

The repertoire was sequenced with immunoSEQ multiplex PCR; TCRdb's copy has only in-frame clones and lacks some. This sample has roughly 34,000 clones; over 65% occur once, and the top ten carry around 7%. The J gene is TRBJ2-3, the V gene TRBV18; unclear D gene. The sample was CD4+ T cells from blood buffy coats. This receptor was taken from a human donor in good health. The CDR3 reads CASSPSTDTQYF. The CDR3 region has the DNA TGTGCCAGCTCACCTAGCACAGATACGCAGTATTTT.